The T cell receptor beta chain under discussion was sequenced for a study of control samples from healthy donors and cancer patients. With 6 bases removed from V and 4 bases from J, the gap between germline ends came to 12 bases. Germline CDR1 and CDR2: MNHEY and SVGEGT. This CDR3 is 13 amino acids long. The table came from immunoSEQ multiplex PCR; TCRdb's copy has only in-frame clones and leaves some out. The data show about 120,000 clones, with about nine tenths seen just once and approximately 3.5% held by the top ten. The chain has TRBV6-2 or TRBV6-3 and TRBJ1-2; maybe TRBD1 (5 bases). Sequenced material: blood. The origin of this receptor is a middle-aged man in good health. The CDR3 loop is CASSSQGSYGYTF. CDR3 nucleotide sequence: TGTGCCAGCAGCTCCCAGGGTAGCTATGGCTACACCTTC.